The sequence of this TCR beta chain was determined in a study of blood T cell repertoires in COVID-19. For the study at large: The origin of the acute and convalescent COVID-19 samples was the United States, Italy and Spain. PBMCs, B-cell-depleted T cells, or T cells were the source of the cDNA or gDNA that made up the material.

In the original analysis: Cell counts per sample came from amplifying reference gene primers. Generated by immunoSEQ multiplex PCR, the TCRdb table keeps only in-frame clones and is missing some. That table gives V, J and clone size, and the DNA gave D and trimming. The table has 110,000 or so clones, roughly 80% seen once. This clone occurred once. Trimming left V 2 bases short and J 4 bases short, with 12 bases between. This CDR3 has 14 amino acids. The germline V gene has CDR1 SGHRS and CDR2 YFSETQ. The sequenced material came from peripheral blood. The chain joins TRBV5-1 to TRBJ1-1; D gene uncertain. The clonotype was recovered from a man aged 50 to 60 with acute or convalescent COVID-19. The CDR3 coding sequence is TGCGCCAGCAGCTTAGGAGGGTGGTCCACTGAAGCTTTCTTT. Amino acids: CASSLGGWSTEAFF.